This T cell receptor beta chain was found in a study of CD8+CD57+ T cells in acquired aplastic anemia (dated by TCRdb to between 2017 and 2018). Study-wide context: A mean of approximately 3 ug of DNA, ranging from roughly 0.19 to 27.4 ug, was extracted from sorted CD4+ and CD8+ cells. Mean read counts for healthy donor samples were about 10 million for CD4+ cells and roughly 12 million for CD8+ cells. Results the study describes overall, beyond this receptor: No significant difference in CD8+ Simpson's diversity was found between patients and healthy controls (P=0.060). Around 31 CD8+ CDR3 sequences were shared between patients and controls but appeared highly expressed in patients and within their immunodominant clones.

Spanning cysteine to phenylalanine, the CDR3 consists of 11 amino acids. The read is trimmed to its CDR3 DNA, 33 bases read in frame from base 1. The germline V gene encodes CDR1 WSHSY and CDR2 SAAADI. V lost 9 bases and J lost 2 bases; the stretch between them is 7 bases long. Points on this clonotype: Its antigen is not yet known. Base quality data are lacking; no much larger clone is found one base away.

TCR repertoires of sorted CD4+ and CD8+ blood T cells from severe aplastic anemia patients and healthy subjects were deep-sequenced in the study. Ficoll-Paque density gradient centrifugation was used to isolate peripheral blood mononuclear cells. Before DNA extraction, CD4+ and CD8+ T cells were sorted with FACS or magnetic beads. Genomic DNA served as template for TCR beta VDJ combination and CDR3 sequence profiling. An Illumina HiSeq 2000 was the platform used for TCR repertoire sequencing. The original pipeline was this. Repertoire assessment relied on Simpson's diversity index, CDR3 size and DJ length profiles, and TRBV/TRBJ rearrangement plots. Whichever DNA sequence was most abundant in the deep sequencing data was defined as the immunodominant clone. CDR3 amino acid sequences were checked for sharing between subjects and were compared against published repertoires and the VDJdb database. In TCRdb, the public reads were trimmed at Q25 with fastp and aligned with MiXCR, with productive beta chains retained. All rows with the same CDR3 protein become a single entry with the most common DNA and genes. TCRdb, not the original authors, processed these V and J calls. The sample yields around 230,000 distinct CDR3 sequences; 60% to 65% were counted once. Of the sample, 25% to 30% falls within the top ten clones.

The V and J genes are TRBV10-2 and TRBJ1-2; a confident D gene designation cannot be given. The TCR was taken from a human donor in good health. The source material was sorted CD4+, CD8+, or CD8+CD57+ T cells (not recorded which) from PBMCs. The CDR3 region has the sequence CARTENYGYTF. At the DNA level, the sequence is TGCGCCAGGACGGAGAACTATGGCTACACCTTC.